This T cell receptor beta chain derives from a study of T cells in localized non-small cell lung cancer (TCRdb year 2020). Study-level background: The study analyzed T cell repertoires of about 230 early-stage NSCLC patients, comparing tumors and uninvolved tumor-adjacent lungs. The cohort comprised roughly 240 treatment-naïve NSCLC patients with resected, localized lung tumors. The mean age of the NSCLC patients was around 65 years, with 120 to 150 men and 85 to 110 women. What the work shows at the level of the full study, not this receptor alone: Because multi-region tumor sequencing was not performed, intratumor heterogeneity could not be ruled out. Higher blood T cell density associated with longer overall survival, while higher adjacent-lung clonality associated with shorter survival. A median of approximately 50 of the top 100 tumor clones turned up in the paired uninvolved adjacent lung, and under 30 of those clones also ranked among the top 100 of that same adjacent lung. Because the study design was exploratory, TCR variables were selected using unadjusted p-values without false-discovery rate correction. The highest T cell clonality was observed in uninvolved tumor-adjacent lung, where clonality exceeded that of tumor, suggesting that antigenic responses were more focused in uninvolved tumor-adjacent lung.

V gives up 0 bases and J gives up 1 base, and the segment between their germline ends measures 15 bases. Taken from cysteine to phenylalanine, the CDR3 has 17 residues. The entry retains the CDR3 DNA only, 51 bases that are in frame from base 1. For CDR1 and CDR2, the germline V gene lists LGHNA and YSLEER. TCR beta CDR3 regions were sequenced from DNA using the immunoSEQ Assay. The original pipeline was this. To compute T cell density, TCR beta template counts were normalized to usable DNA, which was estimated by amplifying housekeeping genes. The preseqR package was used to estimate richness by extrapolating to 400,000 templates for PBMC samples and to 120,000 templates for tissue samples. Clonality was taken to be one minus Pielou's evenness. To identify tissue-enriched TCRs, differential abundance testing was run on productive amino-acid clonotypes with a minimum total count of 5 and an alpha of 0.1. Repertoire overlap between compartments was quantified with the Jaccard Index and Morisita Overlap Index. GLIPH clustered TCR beta CDR3s with public tetramer-defined viral CDR3s; viral motifs required at least three viral sequences plus V-gene enrichment. The table comes from immuneACCESS by way of TCRdb, which keeps in-frame sequences with V and J called. Part of the clones is missing from these tables; in studies checked, under half for an unresolved V gene and the rest for unknown reasons. That table supplies the V and J calls and clone size; D and trimming were determined from the DNA. This sample is represented by tens of thousands of clones; about 86% of them were singletons. The ten largest clones add up to more than 0.95% of the sample.

A remark on this clone: The clone's antigen remains unknown. No base quality information exists; no much larger clone differs at one position.

At diagnosis, peripheral blood, uninvolved tumor-adjacent lung and tumor were collected and stored as a combination of fresh-frozen and FFPE material. Blood samples were analyzed as peripheral blood mononuclear cells for TCR repertoire profiling. The rearranged chain carries TRBV4-3 and TRBJ1-1; TRBD1 could be the D gene, as 6 bases match. The clonotype originates from a woman aged 40 to 75 with stage I lung adenocarcinoma. The source material was peripheral blood, sampled before any cancer treatment. Here the CDR3 is given as CASSQDSGLTGNTEAFF. In nucleotide form, the sequence is TGCGCCAGCAGCCAAGATTCGGGTTTGACAGGGAACACTGAAGCTTTCTTT.